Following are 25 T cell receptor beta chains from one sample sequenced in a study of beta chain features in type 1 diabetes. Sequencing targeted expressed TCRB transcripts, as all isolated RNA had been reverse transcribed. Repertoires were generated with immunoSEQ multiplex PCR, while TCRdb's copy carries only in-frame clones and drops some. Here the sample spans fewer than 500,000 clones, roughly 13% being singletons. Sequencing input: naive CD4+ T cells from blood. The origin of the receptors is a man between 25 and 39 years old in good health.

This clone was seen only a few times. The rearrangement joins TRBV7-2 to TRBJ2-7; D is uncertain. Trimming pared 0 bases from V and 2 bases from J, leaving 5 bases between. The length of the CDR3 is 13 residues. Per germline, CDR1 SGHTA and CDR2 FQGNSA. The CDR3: CASSLALTYEQYF. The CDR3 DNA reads TGTGCCAGCAGCTTAGCCCTCACCTACGAGCAGTACTTC.

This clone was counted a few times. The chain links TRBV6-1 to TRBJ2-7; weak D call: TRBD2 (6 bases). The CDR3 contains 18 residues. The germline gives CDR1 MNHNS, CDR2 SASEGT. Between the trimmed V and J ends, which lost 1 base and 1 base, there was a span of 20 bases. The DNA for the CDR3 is TGTGCCAGCAGTGAAGAGGGGACGGGACTTCCTTCGTCCTACGAGCAGTACGTC. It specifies CASSEEGTGLPSSYEQYV.

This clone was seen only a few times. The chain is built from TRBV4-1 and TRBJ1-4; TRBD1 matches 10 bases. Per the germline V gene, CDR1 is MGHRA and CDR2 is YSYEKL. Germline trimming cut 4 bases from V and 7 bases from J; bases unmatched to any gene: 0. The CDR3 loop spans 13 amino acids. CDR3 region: CASSRTGGEKLFF. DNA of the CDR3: TGCGCCAGCAGCCGGACAGGGGGTGAAAAACTGTTTTTT.

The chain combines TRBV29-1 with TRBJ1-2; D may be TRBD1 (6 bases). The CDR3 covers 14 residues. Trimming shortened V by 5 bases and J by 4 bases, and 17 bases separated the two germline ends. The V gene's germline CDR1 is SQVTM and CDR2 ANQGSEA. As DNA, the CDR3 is TGCAGCGTTTCCCGTGCGGGGGGCGCCTATGGCTACACCTTC. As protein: CSVSRAGGAYGYTF.

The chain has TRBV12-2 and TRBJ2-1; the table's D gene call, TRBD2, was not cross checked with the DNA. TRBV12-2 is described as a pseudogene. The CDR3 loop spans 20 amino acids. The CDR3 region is CASRSHRLIAGEVLGNEQFF. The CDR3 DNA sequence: TGTGCAAGTCGCTCACATAGATTAATAGCGGGAGAAGTCCTAGGCAATGAGCAGTTCTTC.

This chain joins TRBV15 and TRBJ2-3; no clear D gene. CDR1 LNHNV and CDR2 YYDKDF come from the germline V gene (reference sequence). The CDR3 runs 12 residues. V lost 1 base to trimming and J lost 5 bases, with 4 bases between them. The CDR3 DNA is TGTGCCACCAGCAGAGGGGGAGATACGCAGTATTTT. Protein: CATSRGGDTQYF.

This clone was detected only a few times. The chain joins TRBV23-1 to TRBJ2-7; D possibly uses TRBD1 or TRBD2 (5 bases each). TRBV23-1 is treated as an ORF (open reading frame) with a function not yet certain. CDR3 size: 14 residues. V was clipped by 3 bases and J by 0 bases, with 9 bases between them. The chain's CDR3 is CASSQGDGSYEQYV. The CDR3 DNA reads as TGCGCCAGCAGTCAGGGGGACGGCTCCTACGAGCAGTACGTC.

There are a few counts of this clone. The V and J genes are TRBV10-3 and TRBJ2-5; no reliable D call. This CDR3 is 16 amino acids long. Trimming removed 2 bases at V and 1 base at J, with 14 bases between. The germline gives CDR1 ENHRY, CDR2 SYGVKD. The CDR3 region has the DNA TGTGCCATCAGTGAGCTTGCGGCCGAGAGCCAAGAGACCCAGTACTTC. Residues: CAISELAAESQETQYF.

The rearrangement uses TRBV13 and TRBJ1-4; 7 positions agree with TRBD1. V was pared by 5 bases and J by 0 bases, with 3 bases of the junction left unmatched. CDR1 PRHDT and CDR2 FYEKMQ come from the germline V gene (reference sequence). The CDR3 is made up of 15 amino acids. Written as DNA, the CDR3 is TGTGCCAGCAGCAGGGGGACAGCAACTAATGAAAAACTGTTTTTT. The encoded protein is CASSRGTATNEKLFF.

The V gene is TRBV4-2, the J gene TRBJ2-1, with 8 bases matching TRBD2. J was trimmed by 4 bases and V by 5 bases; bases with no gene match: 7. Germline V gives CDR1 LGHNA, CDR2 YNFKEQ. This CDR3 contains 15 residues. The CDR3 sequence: CASSSQRERYNEQFF. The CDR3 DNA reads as TGTGCCAGCAGCTCCCAGCGGGAGCGGTACAATGAGCAGTTCTTC.

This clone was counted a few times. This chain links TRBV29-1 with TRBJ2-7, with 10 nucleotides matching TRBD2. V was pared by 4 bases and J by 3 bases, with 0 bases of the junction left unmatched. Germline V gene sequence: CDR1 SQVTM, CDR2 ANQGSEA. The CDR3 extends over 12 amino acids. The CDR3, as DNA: TGCAGCGTTGTAGCGGGGGGCTACGAGCAGTACTTC. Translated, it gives CSVVAGGYEQYF.

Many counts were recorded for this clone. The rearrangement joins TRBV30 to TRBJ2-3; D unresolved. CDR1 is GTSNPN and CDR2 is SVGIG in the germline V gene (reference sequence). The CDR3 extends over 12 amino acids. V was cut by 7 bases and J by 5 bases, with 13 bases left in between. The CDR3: CAYLDLGDTQYF. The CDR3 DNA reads TGTGCCTACCTGGATTTAGGAGATACGCAGTATTTT.

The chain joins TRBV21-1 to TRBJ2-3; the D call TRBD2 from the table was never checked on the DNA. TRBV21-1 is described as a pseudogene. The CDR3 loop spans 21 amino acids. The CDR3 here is CASSKSFNALAGGIHTDTQYF. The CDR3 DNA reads TGTGCCAGCAGCAAATCCTTCAACGCACTAGCGGGAGGAATACACACAGATACGCAGTATTTT.

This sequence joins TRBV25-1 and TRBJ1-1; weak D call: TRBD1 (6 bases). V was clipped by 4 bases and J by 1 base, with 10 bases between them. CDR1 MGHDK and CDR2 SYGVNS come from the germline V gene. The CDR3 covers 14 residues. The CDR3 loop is CASSVRGANTEAFF. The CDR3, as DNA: TGTGCCAGCAGTGTAAGGGGGGCGAACACTGAAGCTTTCTTT.

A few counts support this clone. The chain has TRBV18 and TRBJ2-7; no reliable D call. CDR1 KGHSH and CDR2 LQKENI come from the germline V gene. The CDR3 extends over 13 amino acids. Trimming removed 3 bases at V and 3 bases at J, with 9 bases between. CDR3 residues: CASSPAHSYEQYV. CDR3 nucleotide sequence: TGTGCCAGCTCACCTGCCCACAGCTACGAGCAGTACGTC.

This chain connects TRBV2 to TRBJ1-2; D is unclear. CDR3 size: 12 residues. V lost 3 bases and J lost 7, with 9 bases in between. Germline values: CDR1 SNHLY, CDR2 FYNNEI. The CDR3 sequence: CASSEGSPGYTF. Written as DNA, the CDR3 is TGTGCCAGCAGTGAGGGCTCTCCTGGCTACACCTTC.

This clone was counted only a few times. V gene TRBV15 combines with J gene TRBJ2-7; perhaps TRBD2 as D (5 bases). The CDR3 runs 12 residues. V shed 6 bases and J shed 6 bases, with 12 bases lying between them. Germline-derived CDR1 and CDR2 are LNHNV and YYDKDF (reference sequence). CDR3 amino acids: CATSTRGAEQYF. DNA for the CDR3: TGTGCCACCAGTACCCGGGGAGCCGAGCAGTACTTC.

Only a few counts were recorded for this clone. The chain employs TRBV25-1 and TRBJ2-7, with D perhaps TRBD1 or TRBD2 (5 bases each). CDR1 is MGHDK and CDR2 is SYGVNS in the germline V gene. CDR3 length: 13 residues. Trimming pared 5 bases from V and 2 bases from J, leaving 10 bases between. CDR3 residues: CASSNSGPYEQYF. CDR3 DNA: TGTGCCAGCAGTAACTCGGGACCCTACGAGCAGTACTTC.

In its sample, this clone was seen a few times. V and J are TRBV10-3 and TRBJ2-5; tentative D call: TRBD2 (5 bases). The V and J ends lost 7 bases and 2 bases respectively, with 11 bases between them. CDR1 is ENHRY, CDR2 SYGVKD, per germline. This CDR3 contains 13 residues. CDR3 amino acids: CAITPREQETQYF. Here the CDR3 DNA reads TGTGCCATCACTCCGAGGGAACAAGAGACCCAGTACTTC.

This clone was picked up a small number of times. This chain's CDR3 is CASRQGYEQYF. CDR3 nucleotide sequence: TGCGCCAGTCGGCAGGGGTACGAGCAGTACTTC. The chain couples TRBV5-1 to TRBJ2-7; a weak D match, TRBD1 (6 bases). V was clipped by 8 bases and J by 4 bases, with 10 bases between them. The CDR3 is 11 amino acids. In germline, CDR1 is SGHRS, CDR2 YFSETQ.

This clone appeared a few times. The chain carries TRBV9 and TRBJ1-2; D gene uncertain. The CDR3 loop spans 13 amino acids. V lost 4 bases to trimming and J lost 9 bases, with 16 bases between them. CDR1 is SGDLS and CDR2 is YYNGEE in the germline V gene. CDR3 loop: CASSTRTGLSYTF. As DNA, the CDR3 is TGTGCCAGCAGCACCCGTACCGGCCTTAGCTACACCTTC.

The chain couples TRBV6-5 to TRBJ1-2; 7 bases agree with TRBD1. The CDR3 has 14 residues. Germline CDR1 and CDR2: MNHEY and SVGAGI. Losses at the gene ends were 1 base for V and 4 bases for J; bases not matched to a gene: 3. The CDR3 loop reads CASSYLGQSYGYTF. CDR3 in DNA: TGTGCCAGCAGTTACTTGGGACAGAGCTATGGCTACACCTTC.

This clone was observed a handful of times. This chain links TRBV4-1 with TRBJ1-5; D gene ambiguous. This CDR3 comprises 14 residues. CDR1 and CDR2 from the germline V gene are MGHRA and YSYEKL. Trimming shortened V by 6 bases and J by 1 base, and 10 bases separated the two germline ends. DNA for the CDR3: TGCGCCAGCAGTAGTCAGGTGAGCAATCAGCCCCAGCATTTT. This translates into CASSSQVSNQPQHF.

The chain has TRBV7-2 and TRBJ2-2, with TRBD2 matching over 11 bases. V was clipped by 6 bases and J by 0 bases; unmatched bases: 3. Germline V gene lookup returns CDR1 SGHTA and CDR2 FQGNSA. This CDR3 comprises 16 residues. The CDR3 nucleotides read TGTGCCAGCAGTACTAGCGGGAGTGCGAACACCGGGGAGCTGTTTTTT. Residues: CASSTSGSANTGELFF.

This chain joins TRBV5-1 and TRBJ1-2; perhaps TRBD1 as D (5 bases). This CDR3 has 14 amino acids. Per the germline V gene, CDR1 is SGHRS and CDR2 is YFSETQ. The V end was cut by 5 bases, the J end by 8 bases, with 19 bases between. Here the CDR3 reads CASRQRLRDGGYTF. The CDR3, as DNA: TGCGCCAGCAGGCAGCGGCTCAGGGACGGCGGCTACACCTTC.